This is a list of T cell receptor beta chains from one sample in a study of OX40 agonist ivuxolimab in advanced cancers. Clones were read by immunoSEQ multiplex PCR, and TCRdb kept only the in-frame ones, dropping some. The table shows about 24,000 clones, with over 80% occurring only once. The material was CD4+ or CD8+ T cells sorted from blood, obtained in a trial of the OX40 agonist ivuxolimab. The receptors come from an adult with an advanced solid tumor such as melanoma, head and neck, liver or kidney cancer. CDR3s include the opening cysteine and the closing phenylalanine or tryptophan. D genes are given only for firm matches. Not all rows give a size; the values are once, few, many and, for expanded clones, a class.

TRBV5-1,-,few,TRBJ2-4,TGCGCCAGCAGCTTGGAGGTGACCGCAAAAAACATTCAGTACTTC,CASSLEVTAKNIQYF
TRBV7-2,TRBD2,-,TRBJ2-1,TGTGCCAGCAGCCCACGGACTAGCGGAAATGAGCAGTTCTTC,CASSPRTSGNEQFF
TRBV10-1,-,-,TRBJ1-1,TGCGCCACCCCCAGACGCAGGGAGATGAACACTGAAGCTTTCTTT,CATPRRREMNTEAFF
TRBV7-2,TRBD1,-,TRBJ1-5,TGTGCCAGCAGCTTGGGGACAGGGGGGTCTCAGCCCCAGCATTTT,CASSLGTGGSQPQHF
TRBV5-1,TRBD1,once,TRBJ1-1,TGCGCCAGCAGTGCAGGGACAGCTAACACTGAAGCTTTCTTT,CASSAGTANTEAFF
TRBV19,-,-,TRBJ2-1,TGTGCCAGTAGTATCCGGGACATTCAGTTCTTC,CASSIRDIQFF
TRBV10-3,TRBD1,-,TRBJ2-3,TGTGCCATCAGTGTCTCAGGGGGCCGGTCAGGTACGCAGTATTTT,CAISVSGGRSGTQYF
TRBV11-2,-,-,TRBJ1-1,TGTGCCAGCAGCCCATTCGCCAGGGTTTTCACTGAAGCTTTCTTT,CASSPFARVFTEAFF
TRBV11-3,-,-,TRBJ2-5,TGTGCCAGCAGCTTAGGGTCGGGGTCGTTTGAGACCCAGTACTTC,CASSLGSGSFETQYF
TRBV7-8,TRBD2,-,TRBJ2-1,TGTGCCAGCACATTGATGGGACTAGCGGAAATTATCCGGTTCTTC,CASTLMGLAEIIRFF
TRBV10-3,-,-,TRBJ1-1,TGTGCCATCAGTTCAATGACAGGGAACACTGAAGCTTTCTTT,CAISSMTGNTEAFF